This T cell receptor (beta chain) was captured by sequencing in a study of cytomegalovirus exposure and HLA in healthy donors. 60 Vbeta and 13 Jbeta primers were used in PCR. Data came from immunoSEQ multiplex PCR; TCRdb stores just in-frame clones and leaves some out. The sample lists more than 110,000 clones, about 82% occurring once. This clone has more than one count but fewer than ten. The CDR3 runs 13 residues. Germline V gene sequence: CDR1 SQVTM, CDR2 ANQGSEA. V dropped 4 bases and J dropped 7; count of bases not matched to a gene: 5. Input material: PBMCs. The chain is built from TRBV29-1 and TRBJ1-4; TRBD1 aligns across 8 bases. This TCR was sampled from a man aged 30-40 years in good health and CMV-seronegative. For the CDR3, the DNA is TGCAGCGTTGCCAGGGGGCGCGGTGAAAAACTGTTTTTT. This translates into CSVARGRGEKLFF.